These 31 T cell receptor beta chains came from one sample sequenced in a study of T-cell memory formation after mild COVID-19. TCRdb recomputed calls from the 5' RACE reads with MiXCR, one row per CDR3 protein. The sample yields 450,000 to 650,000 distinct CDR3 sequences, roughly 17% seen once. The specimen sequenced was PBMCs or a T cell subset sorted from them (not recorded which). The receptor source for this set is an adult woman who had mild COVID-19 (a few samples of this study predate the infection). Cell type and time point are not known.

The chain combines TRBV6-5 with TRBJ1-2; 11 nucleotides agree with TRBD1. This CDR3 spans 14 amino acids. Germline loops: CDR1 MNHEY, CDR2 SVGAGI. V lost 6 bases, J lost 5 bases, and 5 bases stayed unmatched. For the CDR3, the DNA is TGTGCCAGCAGGGACAGGGGGCTGCCTTATGGCTACACCTTC. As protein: CASRDRGLPYGYTF.

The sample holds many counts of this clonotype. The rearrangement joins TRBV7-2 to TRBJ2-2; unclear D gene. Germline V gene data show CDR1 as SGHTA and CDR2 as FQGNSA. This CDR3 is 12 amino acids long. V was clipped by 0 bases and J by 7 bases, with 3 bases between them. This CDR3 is CASSLAVGELFF. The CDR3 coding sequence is TGTGCCAGCAGCTTAGCGGTCGGGGAGCTGTTTTTT.

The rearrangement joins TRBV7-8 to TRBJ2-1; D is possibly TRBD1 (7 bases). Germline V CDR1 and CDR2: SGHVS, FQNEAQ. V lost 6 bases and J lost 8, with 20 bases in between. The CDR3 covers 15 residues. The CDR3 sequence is CASRVGAGGLHEQFF. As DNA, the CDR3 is TGTGCCAGCAGGGTAGGGGCAGGGGGACTCCATGAGCAGTTCTTC.

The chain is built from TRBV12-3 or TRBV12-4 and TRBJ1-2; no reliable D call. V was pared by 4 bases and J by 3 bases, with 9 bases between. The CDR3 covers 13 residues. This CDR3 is CASSSAGDYGYTF. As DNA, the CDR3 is TGTGCCAGCAGTTCAGCAGGTGACTATGGCTACACCTTC.

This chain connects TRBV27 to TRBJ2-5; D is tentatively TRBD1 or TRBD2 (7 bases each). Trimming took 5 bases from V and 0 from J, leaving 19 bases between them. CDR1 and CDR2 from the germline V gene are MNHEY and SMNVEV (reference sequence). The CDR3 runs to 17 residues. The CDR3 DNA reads TGTGCCAGCAGTCCCCAGGGGGGGGCTGGAGACCAAGAGACCCAGTACTTC. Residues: CASSPQGGAGDQETQYF.

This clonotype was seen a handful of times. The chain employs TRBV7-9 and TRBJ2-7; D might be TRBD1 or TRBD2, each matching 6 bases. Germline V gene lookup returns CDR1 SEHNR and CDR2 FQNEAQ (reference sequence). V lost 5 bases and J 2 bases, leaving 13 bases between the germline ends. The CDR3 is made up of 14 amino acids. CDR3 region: CASSGGGSAYEQYF. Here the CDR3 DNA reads TGTGCCAGCAGCGGAGGGGGGTCCGCCTACGAGCAGTACTTC.

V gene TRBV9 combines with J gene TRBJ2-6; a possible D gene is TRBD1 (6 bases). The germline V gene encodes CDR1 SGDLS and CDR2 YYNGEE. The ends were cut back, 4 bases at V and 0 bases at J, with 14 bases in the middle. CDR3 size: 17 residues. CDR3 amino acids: CASSLRTEPSGANVLTF. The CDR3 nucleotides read TGTGCCAGCAGCTTACGGACAGAGCCCTCTGGGGCCAACGTCCTGACTTTC.

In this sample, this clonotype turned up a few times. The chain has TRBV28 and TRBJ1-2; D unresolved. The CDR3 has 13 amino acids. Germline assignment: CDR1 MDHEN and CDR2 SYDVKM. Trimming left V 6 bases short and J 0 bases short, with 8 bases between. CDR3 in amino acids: CASSPRANYGYTF. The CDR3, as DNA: TGTGCCAGCAGCCCACGAGCTAACTATGGCTACACCTTC.

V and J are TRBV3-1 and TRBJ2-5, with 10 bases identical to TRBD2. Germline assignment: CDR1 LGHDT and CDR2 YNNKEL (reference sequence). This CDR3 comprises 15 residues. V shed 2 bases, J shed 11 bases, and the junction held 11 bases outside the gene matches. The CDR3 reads CASSQSLAGASEQYF. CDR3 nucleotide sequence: TGTGCCAGCAGCCAAAGTCTAGCGGGGGCCTCGGAGCAGTACTTC.

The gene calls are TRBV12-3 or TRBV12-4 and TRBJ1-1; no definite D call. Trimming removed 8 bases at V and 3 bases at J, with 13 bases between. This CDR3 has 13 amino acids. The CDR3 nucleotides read TGTGCCAGCCGGGTGGTCGGGGACACTGAAGCTTTCTTT. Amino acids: CASRVVGDTEAFF.

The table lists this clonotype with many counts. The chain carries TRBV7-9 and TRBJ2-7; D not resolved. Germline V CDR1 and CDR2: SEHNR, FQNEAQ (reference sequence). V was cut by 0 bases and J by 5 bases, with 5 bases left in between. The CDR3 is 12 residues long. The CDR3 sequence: CASSLAMDEQYF. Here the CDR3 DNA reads TGTGCCAGCAGCTTAGCGATGGACGAGCAGTACTTC.

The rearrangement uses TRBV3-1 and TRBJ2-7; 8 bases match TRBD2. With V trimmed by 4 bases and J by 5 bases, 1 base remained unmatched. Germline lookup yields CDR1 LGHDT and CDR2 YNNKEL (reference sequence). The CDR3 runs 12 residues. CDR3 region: CASSRTSNEQYF. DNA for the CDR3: TGTGCCAGCAGCCGGACTAGCAACGAGCAGTACTTC.

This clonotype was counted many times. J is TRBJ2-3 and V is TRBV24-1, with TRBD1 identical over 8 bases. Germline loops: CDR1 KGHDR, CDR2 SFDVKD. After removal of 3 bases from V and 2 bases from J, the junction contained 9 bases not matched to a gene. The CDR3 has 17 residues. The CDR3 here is CATSDPGGTSSTDTQYF. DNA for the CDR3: TGTGCCACCAGTGATCCAGGGGGCACTAGCTCCACAGATACGCAGTATTTT.

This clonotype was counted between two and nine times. The CDR3 region has the DNA TGTGCCACCAGTGATCCAGGGACAGCCAAAAACATTCAGTACTTC. Protein product: CATSDPGTAKNIQYF. This chain links TRBV24-1 with TRBJ2-4; D may be TRBD1 or TRBD2 (5 bases each). The CDR3 sequence is 15 residues long. Germline CDR1 reads KGHDR; CDR2 reads SFDVKD. V lost 3 bases, J lost 0 bases, and 8 bases lay in between.

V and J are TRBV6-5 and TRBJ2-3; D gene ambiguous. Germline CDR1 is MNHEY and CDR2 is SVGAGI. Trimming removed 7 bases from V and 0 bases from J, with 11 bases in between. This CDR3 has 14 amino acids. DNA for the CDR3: TGTGCCAGCAAGATGACTTCTAGCACAGATACGCAGTATTTT. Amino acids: CASKMTSSTDTQYF.

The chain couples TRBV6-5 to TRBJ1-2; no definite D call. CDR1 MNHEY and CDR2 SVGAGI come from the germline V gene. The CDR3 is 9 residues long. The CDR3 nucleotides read TGTGATCCTAACTATGGCTACACCTTC. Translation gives CDPNYGYTF.

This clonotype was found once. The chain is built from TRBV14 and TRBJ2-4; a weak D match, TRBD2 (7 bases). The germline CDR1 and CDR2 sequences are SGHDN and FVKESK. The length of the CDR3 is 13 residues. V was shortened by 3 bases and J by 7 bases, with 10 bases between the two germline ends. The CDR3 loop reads CASSQGGPNIQYF. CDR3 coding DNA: TGTGCCAGCAGCCAGGGGGGGCCGAACATTCAGTACTTC.

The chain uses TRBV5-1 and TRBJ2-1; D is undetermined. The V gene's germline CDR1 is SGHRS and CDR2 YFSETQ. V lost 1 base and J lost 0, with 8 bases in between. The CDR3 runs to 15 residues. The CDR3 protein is CASSLWGISYNEQFF. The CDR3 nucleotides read TGCGCCAGCAGCTTGTGGGGTATCTCCTACAATGAGCAGTTCTTC.

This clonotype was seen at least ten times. DNA of the CDR3: TGTGCCAGCAGCCCCGGACTGGGCTCTGGGGCCAACGTCCTGACTTTC. This encodes CASSPGLGSGANVLTF. The V gene is TRBV7-9, the J gene TRBJ2-6, with a possible D match to TRBD2 (5 bases). Trimming cost V 5 bases and J 0 bases, with 11 bases left between them. The CDR3 runs 16 residues. Germline V CDR1 and CDR2: SEHNR, FQNEAQ (reference sequence).

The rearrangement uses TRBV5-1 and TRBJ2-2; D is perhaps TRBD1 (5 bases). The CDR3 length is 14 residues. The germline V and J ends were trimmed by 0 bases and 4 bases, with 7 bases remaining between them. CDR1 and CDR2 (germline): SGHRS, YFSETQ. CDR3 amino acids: CASSLGDSTGELFF. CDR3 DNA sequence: TGCGCCAGCAGCTTGGGCGACAGCACCGGGGAGCTGTTTTTT.

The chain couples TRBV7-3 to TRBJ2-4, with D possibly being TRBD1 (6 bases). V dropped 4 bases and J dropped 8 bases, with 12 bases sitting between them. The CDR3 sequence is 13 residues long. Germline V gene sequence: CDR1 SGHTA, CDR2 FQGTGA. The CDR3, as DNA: TGTGCCAGCAGCTCGATACAGGGTGACATTCAGTACTTC. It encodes CASSSIQGDIQYF.

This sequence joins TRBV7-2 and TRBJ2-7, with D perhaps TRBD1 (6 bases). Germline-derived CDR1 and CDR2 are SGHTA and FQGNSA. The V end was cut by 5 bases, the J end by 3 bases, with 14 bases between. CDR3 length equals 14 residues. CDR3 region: CASSPRQEYYEQYF. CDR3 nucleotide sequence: TGTGCCAGCAGCCCCCGACAGGAATACTACGAGCAGTACTTC.

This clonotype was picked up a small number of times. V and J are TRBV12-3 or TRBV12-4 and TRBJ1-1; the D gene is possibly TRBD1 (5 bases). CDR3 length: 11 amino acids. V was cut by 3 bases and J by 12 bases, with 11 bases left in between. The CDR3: CASSFNGGSFF. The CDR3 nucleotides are TGTGCCAGCAGTTTCAATGGGGGATCTTTCTTT.

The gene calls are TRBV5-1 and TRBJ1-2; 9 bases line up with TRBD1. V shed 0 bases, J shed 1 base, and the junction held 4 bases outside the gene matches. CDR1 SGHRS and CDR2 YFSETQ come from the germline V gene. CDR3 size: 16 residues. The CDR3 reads CASSLGWTGVNYGYTF. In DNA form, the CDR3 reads TGCGCCAGCAGCTTGGGCTGGACAGGGGTTAACTATGGCTACACCTTC.

The CDR3 is CASSHTSGAYNEQFF. The CDR3 DNA is TGCGCCAGCAGCCACACTAGCGGGGCCTACAATGAGCAGTTCTTC. The chain couples TRBV4-1 to TRBJ2-1; 10 bases fit TRBD2. The V segment lost 3 bases and the J segment 2 bases; nucleotides outside the gene matches: 1. Germline V gene data show CDR1 as MGHRA and CDR2 as YSYEKL. CDR3 size: 15 residues.

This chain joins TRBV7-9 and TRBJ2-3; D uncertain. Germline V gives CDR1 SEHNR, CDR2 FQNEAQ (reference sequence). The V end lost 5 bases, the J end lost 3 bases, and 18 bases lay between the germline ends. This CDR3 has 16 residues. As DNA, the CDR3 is TGTGCCAGCAGCCCCCGATCGCGAGGTGGGACAGATACGCAGTATTTT. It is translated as CASSPRSRGGTDTQYF.

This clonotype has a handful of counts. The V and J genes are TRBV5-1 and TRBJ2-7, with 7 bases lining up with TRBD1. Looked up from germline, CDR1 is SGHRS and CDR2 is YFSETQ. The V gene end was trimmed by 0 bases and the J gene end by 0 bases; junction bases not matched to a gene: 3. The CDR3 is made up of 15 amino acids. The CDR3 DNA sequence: TGCGCCAGCAGCTTGGCCGGGACAGCCTCCTACGAGCAGTACTTC. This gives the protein CASSLAGTASYEQYF.

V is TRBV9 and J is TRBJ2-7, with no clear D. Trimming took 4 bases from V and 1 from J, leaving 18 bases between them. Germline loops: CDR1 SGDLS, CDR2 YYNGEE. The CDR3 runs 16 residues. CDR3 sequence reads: CASSQSVGRDSYEQYF. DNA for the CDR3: TGTGCCAGCAGCCAGAGCGTTGGTCGTGATTCCTACGAGCAGTACTTC.

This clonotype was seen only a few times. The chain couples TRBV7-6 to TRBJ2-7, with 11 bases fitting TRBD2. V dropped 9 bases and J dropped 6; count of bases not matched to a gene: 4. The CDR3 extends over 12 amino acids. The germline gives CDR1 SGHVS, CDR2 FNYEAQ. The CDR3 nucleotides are TGTGCCAGTAGCGGGAGGGCCTTCGAGCAGTACTTC. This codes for CASSGRAFEQYF.

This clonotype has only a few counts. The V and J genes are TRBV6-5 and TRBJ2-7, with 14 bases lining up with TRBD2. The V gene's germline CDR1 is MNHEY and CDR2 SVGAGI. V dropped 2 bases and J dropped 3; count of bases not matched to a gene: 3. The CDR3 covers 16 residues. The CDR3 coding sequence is TGTGCCAGCAGTTACGGGGGACTAGCGGGGGACTACGAGCAGTACTTC. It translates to CASSYGGLAGDYEQYF.

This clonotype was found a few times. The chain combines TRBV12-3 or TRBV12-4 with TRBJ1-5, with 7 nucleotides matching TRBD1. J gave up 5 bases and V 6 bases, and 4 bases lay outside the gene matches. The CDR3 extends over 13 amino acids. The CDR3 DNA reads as TGTGCCAGCAGAGGACAGGAGGATCAGCCCCAGCATTTT. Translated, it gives CASRGQEDQPQHF.